Shown below are 28 T cell receptor beta chains from a single sample sequenced in a study of siplizumab effects on memory and regulatory T cells (dated by TCRdb to between 2018 and 2021). Receptor amplification or capture employed the immunoSEQ multiplex PCR assay. In its TCRdb copy, this immuneACCESS table keeps in-frame sequences only and misses some clones. Where compared with another copy, unresolved V genes explain less than half of these, and the others have no known cause. This sample has around 95,000 clones in its table, and 75% to 95% of those were observed once. Around 0.15% of the sample rests with the top ten. Source material: CD4+ T cells sorted from blood. Every receptor here comes from a human donor in good health.

This clone was seen once. V is TRBV5-4 and J is TRBJ1-2; D perhaps matches TRBD1 (6 bases). Germline V gene sequence: CDR1 SGHNT, CDR2 YYREEE (reference sequence). The V gene lost 3 bases and the J gene lost 8 bases, with 23 bases spanning the gap. CDR3 size: 16 residues. CDR3 loop: CASSSPLGGLTGGYTF. The CDR3 DNA sequence: TGTGCCAGCAGCTCACCCTTGGGGGGCCTCACGGGCGGCTACACCTTC.

The chain uses TRBV4-1 and TRBJ1-1; 7 bases align to TRBD1. The CDR3 runs to 15 residues. The V segment lost 0 bases and the J segment 8 bases; nucleotides outside the gene matches: 9. Germline V CDR1 and CDR2: MGHRA, YSYEKL. CDR3 DNA: TGCGCCAGCAGCCAAGAGTCCGGACAGGAGCGGGAAGCTTTCTTT. This sequence encodes CASSQESGQEREAFF.

In this sample, this clone turned up a few times. The chain is built from TRBV19 and TRBJ1-2, with D tentatively TRBD1 (5 bases). CDR3 length: 16 amino acids. V shed 10 bases and J shed 8 bases, with 29 bases lying between them. The V gene's germline CDR1 is LNHDA and CDR2 SQIVND (reference sequence). CDR3 region: CATIDPGTPRVQGYTF. The CDR3 DNA follows: TGTGCCACTATAGACCCCGGGACCCCGAGAGTTCAAGGCTACACCTTC.

The V and J genes are TRBV30 and TRBJ2-7, with D possibly TRBD2 on 5 matching bases. Trimming removed 6 bases from V and 6 bases from J, with 21 bases in between. In germline, CDR1 is GTSNPN, CDR2 SVGIG (reference sequence). The CDR3 totals 14 residues. The CDR3 protein is CACERTPFPSEQYF. CDR3 nucleotide sequence: TGTGCCTGTGAACGGACTCCATTCCCCAGCGAGCAGTACTTC.

The chain has TRBV5-1 and TRBJ2-3; 10 bases are shared with TRBD2. Germline CDR1 reads SGHRS; CDR2 reads YFSETQ. V dropped 3 bases and J dropped 6; count of bases not matched to a gene: 4. The CDR3 extends over 14 amino acids. The chain's CDR3 is CASSSSGGADTQYF. The CDR3 bases are TGCGCCAGCAGCTCCAGCGGGGGGGCTGATACGCAGTATTTT.

This clone was seen a single time. The chain carries TRBV18 and TRBJ1-1; D unclear. CDR1 and CDR2 from the germline V gene are KGHSH and LQKENI. The V end was cut by 5 bases, the J end by 6 bases, with 19 bases between. This CDR3 contains 15 residues. The CDR3 loop reads CASSSRNILTAEAFF. CDR3 coding DNA: TGTGCCAGCTCATCCAGAAACATCCTCACAGCTGAAGCTTTCTTT.

The chain combines TRBV18 with TRBJ2-2; D possibly uses TRBD1 or TRBD2 (5 bases each). The CDR3 is 16 amino acids. Germline V gene lookup returns CDR1 KGHSH and CDR2 LQKENI. The V and J ends lost 2 bases and 8 bases respectively, with 18 bases between them. The CDR3 loop reads CASSPIPRGVTGELFF. The DNA of the CDR3 is TGTGCCAGCTCACCAATCCCACGGGGCGTGACGGGGGAGCTGTTTTTT. Full variable domain (outside the CDR3, taken from reference TRBV18 and TRBJ2-2): NAGVMQNPRHLVRRRGQEARLRCSPMKGHSHVYWYRQLPEEGLKFMVYLQKENIIDESGMPKERFSAEFPKEGPSILRIQQVVRGDSAAYFCASSPIPRGVTGELFFGEGSRLTVL.

The chain combines TRBV4-3 with TRBJ2-2; no reliable D call. V lost 0 bases and J lost 0, with 8 bases in between. This CDR3 has 16 residues. CDR1 and CDR2 from the germline V gene are LGHNA and YSLEER. The CDR3 loop is CASSQETGANTGELFF. The CDR3 coding sequence is TGCGCCAGCAGCCAAGAAACGGGTGCGAACACCGGGGAGCTGTTTTTT.

CDR3 protein: CASSLAGGPTYEQYF. DNA of the CDR3: TGCGCCAGCAGCTTGGCCGGGGGGCCAACCTACGAGCAGTACTTC. The chain uses TRBV5-1 and TRBJ2-7; tentatively, D is TRBD2 (7 bases). Germline V CDR1 and CDR2: SGHRS, YFSETQ. The CDR3 totals 15 residues. V was trimmed by 0 bases and J by 2 bases, leaving 12 bases between them. Variable domain in full (rest from reference TRBV5-1 and TRBJ2-7): KAGVTQTPRYLIKTRGQQVTLSCSPISGHRSVSWYQQTPGQGLQFLFEYFSETQRNKGNFPGRFSGRQFSNSRSEMNVSTLELGDSALYLCASSLAGGPTYEQYFGPGTRLTVT.

This clone was counted once. CDR3 nucleotides: TGTGCCAGCAGCCGCGGGACGCCCACCGAGTCACCCCTCCACTTT. Protein sequence: CASSRGTPTESPLHF. V usage is TRBV27 and J usage is TRBJ1-6; the D gene is possibly TRBD1 (5 bases). Trimming took 6 bases from V and 10 from J, leaving 19 bases between them. The CDR3 is made up of 15 amino acids. The germline gives CDR1 MNHEY, CDR2 SMNVEV (reference sequence).

V is TRBV12-1 and J is TRBJ2-2; the table names TRBD2, a call not compared with the DNA. TRBV12-1 is an annotated pseudogene. There are 16 residues in the CDR3. Written as DNA, the CDR3 is TGTGCCAGCAGCTACCCTAGCGGGGGGGAAACCGGGGAGCTGTTTTTT. Translated: CASSYPSGGETGELFF.

This chain joins TRBV29-1 and TRBJ1-2, with D unclear. CDR1 is SQVTM, CDR2 ANQGSEA, per germline. CDR3 length: 10 residues. Trimming cost V 3 bases and J 8 bases, with 7 bases left between them. The CDR3 region has the DNA TGCAGCGTTGATCAGGCCGGCTACACCTTC. Translation gives CSVDQAGYTF. Based on the CDR3 plus reference TRBV29-1 and TRBJ1-2, the full variable domain is SAVISQKPSRDICQRGTSLTIQCQVDSQVTMMFWYRQQPGQSLTLIATANQGSEATYESGFVIDKFPISRPNLTFSTLTVSNMSPEDSSIYLCSVDQAGYTFGSGTRLTVV.

The gene calls are TRBV18 and TRBJ1-1; D call uncertain. The CDR3 has 14 amino acids. V was clipped by 3 bases and J by 4 bases, with 12 bases between them. The germline V gene has CDR1 KGHSH and CDR2 LQKENI. The CDR3 loop reads CASSPSAPSTEAFF. For the CDR3, the DNA is TGTGCCAGCTCACCCTCAGCACCATCCACTGAAGCTTTCTTT. Looking up the rest from reference TRBV18 and TRBJ1-1 gives the full variable domain: NAGVMQNPRHLVRRRGQEARLRCSPMKGHSHVYWYRQLPEEGLKFMVYLQKENIIDESGMPKERFSAEFPKEGPSILRIQQVVRGDSAAYFCASSPSAPSTEAFFGQGTRLTVV.

This CDR3 is CASSFGETQYF. DNA for the CDR3: TGCGCCAGCAGCTTTGGGGAGACCCAGTACTTC. V gene TRBV5-1 combines with J gene TRBJ2-5; D is unclear. CDR1 and CDR2 (germline): SGHRS, YFSETQ. CDR3 size: 11 residues. Trimming stripped 2 bases from V and 5 bases from J, with 4 bases between.

The V gene is TRBV25-1, the J gene TRBJ2-5; 7 nucleotides agree with TRBD1. The CDR3 runs 12 residues. V shed 7 bases and J 5 bases; nucleotides not matched to a gene: 4. CDR1 is MGHDK, CDR2 SYGVNS, per germline. This CDR3 is CASIHRGETQYF. CDR3 DNA: TGTGCCAGCATCCACAGGGGTGAGACCCAGTACTTC.

This chain uses TRBV7-9 with TRBJ2-3; TRBD2 might be the D (6 bases). V was trimmed by 3 bases and J by 0 bases, leaving 10 bases between them. This CDR3 region has 15 residues. In germline, CDR1 is SEHNR, CDR2 FQNEAQ (reference sequence). The CDR3 sequence is CASSLLGGSTDTQYF. As DNA, the CDR3 is TGTGCCAGCAGCTTGTTGGGGGGTAGCACAGATACGCAGTATTTT.

This chain links TRBV25-1 with TRBJ1-3; possible D gene TRBD1, 6 bases. The CDR3 consists of 15 residues. The V end lost 7 bases, the J end lost 0 bases, and 13 bases lay between the germline ends. The germline V gene has CDR1 MGHDK and CDR2 SYGVNS. This CDR3 reads CASTQDSYSGNTIYF. As DNA, the CDR3 is TGTGCCAGCACCCAGGACAGCTACTCTGGAAACACCATATATTTT.

This clone was observed once. The chain links TRBV7-2 to TRBJ1-6, with D maybe TRBD1 (5 bases). The CDR3 sequence is 15 residues long. V shed 5 bases and J shed 7 bases, with 15 bases lying between them. From germline, CDR1 is SGHTA and CDR2 FQGNSA. DNA of the CDR3: TGTGCCAGCAGCGAATTCGGGGCCCAAAATTCACCCCTCCACTTT. The encoded protein is CASSEFGAQNSPLHF.

This clone was counted a single time. The chain uses TRBV6-5 and TRBJ1-1; 10 nucleotides line up with TRBD1. The length of the CDR3 is 15 residues. With V trimmed by 6 bases and J by 4 bases, 8 bases remained unmatched. Germline values: CDR1 MNHEY, CDR2 SVGAGI. The CDR3 region has the DNA TGTGCCAGCAGGGGGGGACAGGGGTTGGGCACTGAAGCTTTCTTT. It is translated as CASRGGQGLGTEAFF.

V usage is TRBV10-3 and J usage is TRBJ2-2; 9 bases line up with TRBD1. V lost 6 bases to trimming and J lost 6 bases; unmatched junction nucleotides: 5. The CDR3 totals 14 residues. The V gene's germline CDR1 is ENHRY and CDR2 SYGVKD. The CDR3 spells CAIRGQGFAGELFF. For the CDR3, the DNA is TGTGCCATCAGAGGACAGGGGTTCGCCGGGGAGCTGTTTTTT.

As for this clone: Other nucleotide sequences from this sample produce the same CDR3. The chain links TRBV20-1 to TRBJ2-3; unclear D gene. The CDR3 length is 10 residues. V lost 3 bases and J lost 6, with 4 bases in between. Germline CDR1 reads DFQATT; CDR2 reads SNEGSKA (reference sequence). This chain's CDR3 is CSARVDTQYF. CDR3 nucleotides: TGCAGTGCTAGGGTCGATACGCAGTATTTT.

The chain employs TRBV19 and TRBJ1-2, with 9 bases identical to TRBD1. CDR1 LNHDA and CDR2 SQIVND come from the germline V gene (reference sequence). V shed 3 bases, J shed 8 bases, and the junction held 7 bases outside the gene matches. CDR3 length equals 14 residues. This chain's CDR3 is CASSIPGQGKGYTF. The CDR3, as DNA: TGTGCCAGTAGTATTCCGGGACAGGGAAAAGGCTACACCTTC.

This clone was observed once. The chain is built from TRBV7-2 and TRBJ2-2; no reliable D call. The V and J ends lost 2 bases and 8 bases respectively, with 15 bases between them. The V gene's germline CDR1 is SGHTA and CDR2 FQGNSA. The CDR3 totals 15 residues. CDR3 sequence (DNA): TGTGCCAGCAGCTTAAGAATGCCCGAGCAGGGGGAGCTGTTTTTT. This sequence encodes CASSLRMPEQGELFF.

V is TRBV30 and J is TRBJ2-1; 15 nucleotides line up with TRBD2. The trim removed 3 bases at V and 9 bases at J, leaving 6 bases unmatched. Germline assignment: CDR1 GTSNPN and CDR2 SVGIG (reference sequence). CDR3 size: 15 residues. The CDR3 region has the DNA TGTGCCTGGAGCGCGGGACTAGCGGGGGGAAGTGAGCAGTTCTTC. The encoded protein is CAWSAGLAGGSEQFF.

In its sample, this clone was seen a few times. This sequence joins TRBV21-1 and TRBJ1-1. TRBV21-1 is marked as a pseudogene. The CDR3 extends over 13 amino acids. In nucleotides, the CDR3 is TGTGCCAGCAGCACCCACAGGAGGCCTGAAGCTTTCTTT. Translation gives CASSTHRRPEAFF.

This clone appeared a single time. This rearrangement joins TRBV19 to TRBJ1-5, with a tentative D call TRBD1 (5 bases). The CDR3 consists of 15 residues. CDR1 is LNHDA and CDR2 is SQIVND in the germline V gene (reference sequence). V was shortened by 3 bases and J by 3 bases, with 12 bases between the two germline ends. CDR3: CASSMSRGTNQPQHF. The CDR3 DNA is TGTGCCAGTAGTATGTCAAGGGGTACCAATCAGCCCCAGCATTTT.

The V call is TRBV4-1, the J call TRBJ1-1; no clear D gene. This CDR3 spans 13 amino acids. Trimming stripped 1 base from V and 4 bases from J, with 7 bases between. Germline V gene sequence: CDR1 MGHRA, CDR2 YSYEKL. DNA for the CDR3: TGCGCCAGCAGCCAAGTTGAGGCCACTGAAGCTTTCTTT. Translated: CASSQVEATEAFF.

In nucleotides, the CDR3 is TGTGCCAGCAGCTTCTACGGGGGGAGTGATGAGCAGTTCTTC. Translating gives CASSFYGGSDEQFF. This sequence joins TRBV11-2 and TRBJ2-1; 7 nucleotides align to TRBD2. The germline V gene has CDR1 SGHAT and CDR2 FQNNGV. The CDR3 is made up of 14 amino acids. With 3 bases clipped from V and 8 bases from J, the junction kept 7 bases outside the gene matches.